This is a list of T cell receptor beta chains from one sample in a study of blood T cell repertoires in COVID-19. Profiling relied on immunoSEQ multiplex PCR, and the TCRdb table lists in-frame clones only, not all of them. The sample shows a few hundred thousand clones, around 90% of them seen only once. Sequenced input: peripheral blood. These TCRs come from a man between 18 and 29 years old with active or convalescent COVID-19. Both conserved end residues are part of each CDR3. Size tells how often a clone was seen (once, few, many) or the class of an expanded clone, and some rows leave it out.

cdr3_aa v_call clone_size
CASSLVYSPNEKLFF TRBV11-2 -
CASSDRDFETQYF TRBV6-2/TRBV6-3 -
CASMPTNTGELFF TRBV12-3/TRBV12-4 -
CASSLRQGNTGELFF TRBV5-1 -
CSVVEDTTTWQYF TRBV29-1 -
CASSVGGSNYGYTF TRBV9 -
CASSLGQGTEAFF TRBV7-9 -
CASSRQEGPYEQYF TRBV3-1/TRBV3-2 -
CASSVTGTISYEQYF TRBV19 -
CASSPRTVNTGELFF TRBV9 -
CASSEVNGAGQGKEISNQPQHF TRBV2 -
CASSVGQGIGYSYNEQFF TRBV9 -
CASSQESPAGAGLSTDTQYF TRBV4-1 -
CASSHGNRVSDEAFF TRBV4-1 -
CASTAGGSTDTQYF TRBV19 -
CASSYSGLLYEQYF TRBV6-1 -
CASSYSPTGFYGYTF TRBV6-5 once
CASSLGTGDEKLFF TRBV3-1/TRBV3-2 -
CASSPGLSYGYTF TRBV7-9 -
CASSEPIGLAGGQGEQFF TRBV9 -
CASSPRTAGREKLFF TRBV7-2 -
CASSVGHQGNTIYF TRBV9 -
CASSPPGTGWETQYF TRBV18 -
CASSPLLLPGGRPNTEAFF TRBV18 -
CASRPAASPYEQYF TRBV7-2 -
CANAAGKQPQHF TRBV21-1 -
CASSLDRGEKLFF TRBV5-1 -
CASSIIPGQEQFF TRBV19 -
CASSLVFETPNTGELFF TRBV7-9 -
CASSFSPNTEAFF TRBV5-1 -
CASRDRVNSPLHF TRBV5-1 -
CASSEPGRQGRDNEQFF TRBV10-1 once
CASSPDRGNSPLHF TRBV5-4 -
CASSSGKYKNEKLFF TRBV10-1 -
CASSVDTGRGNTIYF TRBV9 -
CASGLTSGGKDTQYF TRBV12-5 -
CASSLLNSGANVLTF TRBV7-9 -
CASSPGQGPTYEQYF TRBV7-6 -
CASSKEVTGKTYEQYF TRBV21-1 -
CATSDFLVMAPYYGYTF TRBV24-1 -
CASSLGGSEKLFF TRBV11-2 -
CASSPTSLFNEQFF TRBV6-6 -
CASSRTVPNEKLFF TRBV4-1 -
CASSRLARGSTDTQYF TRBV9 -
CASSLSGNRGATEAFF TRBV5-1 -
CASSPLPGVETQYF TRBV18 -
CASSFAGLAGGYSTDTQYF TRBV5-4 many
CASRNSGGAREQFF TRBV19 -
CASSSTTSGDGYTF TRBV6-5 -
CASSVQGRTNEKLFF TRBV25-1 -